One sample yielded the 28 T cell receptor beta chains listed below, sequenced in a study of blood T cell repertoires in COVID-19. Sequencing used immunoSEQ multiplex PCR; TCRdb keeps in-frame clones, though not all of them. The sample holds about 160,000 clones, 65% to 85% seen once. The sample was PBMCs or T cells enriched from blood (not recorded which). The source is a woman aged 40 to 49 with acute COVID-19.

The chain joins TRBV3-1 (or the pseudogene TRBV3-2) to TRBJ2-2; 10 bases agree with TRBD1. V shed 7 bases, J shed 6 bases, and the junction held 5 bases outside the gene matches. There are 14 residues in the CDR3. Germline lookup yields CDR1 LGHDT and CDR2 YNNKEL (reference sequence). The CDR3 sequence: CASNRQGAAGELFF. The DNA of the CDR3 is TGTGCCAGCAACAGACAGGGGGCCGCCGGGGAGCTGTTTTTT.

This chain joins TRBV19 and TRBJ1-1, with no clear D. The CDR3 extends over 15 amino acids. V was trimmed by 1 base and J by 0 bases, leaving 9 bases between them. Germline V gene sequence: CDR1 LNHDA, CDR2 SQIVND (reference sequence). This CDR3 is CASSIVPAMNTEAFF. The CDR3 DNA follows: TGTGCCAGTAGTATAGTGCCAGCGATGAACACTGAAGCTTTCTTT.

The genes are TRBV20-1 and TRBJ1-1; 7 bases match TRBD1. The CDR3 runs 15 residues. Trimming took 3 bases from V and 3 from J; bases not matched to a gene: 10. Germline V CDR1 and CDR2: DFQATT, SNEGSKA (reference sequence). CDR3 sequence reads: CSASPQQGWHTEAFF. Here the CDR3 DNA reads TGCAGTGCTAGTCCCCAACAGGGGTGGCACACTGAAGCTTTCTTT.

The chain combines TRBV15 with TRBJ1-4, with D unresolved. The CDR3 has 16 amino acids. The germline V gene encodes CDR1 LNHNV and CDR2 YYDKDF (reference sequence). Trimming removed 1 base from V and 0 bases from J, with 9 bases in between. The CDR3 DNA sequence: TGTGCCACCAGCAGAGCTGGACTTGCAACTAATGAAAAACTGTTTTTT. Protein: CATSRAGLATNEKLFF.

This clone has more than one count but fewer than ten. The chain links TRBV5-4 to TRBJ2-1, with 12 bases matching TRBD2. J was trimmed by 8 bases and V by 1 base; bases with no gene match: 10. Germline-derived CDR1 and CDR2 are SGHNT and YYREEE (reference sequence). This CDR3 is 17 amino acids long. The DNA for the CDR3 is TGTGCCAGCAGCTTGAGATCCCCCCTAGCGGGAGGGGATGAGCAGTTCTTC. Translated: CASSLRSPLAGGDEQFF. The whole variable domain, filled in from reference TRBV5-4 and TRBJ2-1, reads ETGVTQSPTHLIKTRGQQVTLRCSSQSGHNTVSWYQQALGQGPQFIFQYYREEENGRGNFPPRFSGLQFPNYSSELNVNALELDDSALYLCASSLRSPLAGGDEQFFGPGTRLTVL.

This chain links TRBV29-1 with TRBJ1-1; D is ambiguous. V was trimmed by 2 bases and J by 1 base, leaving 8 bases between them. The germline gives CDR1 SQVTM, CDR2 ANQGSEA. The CDR3 covers 13 residues. CDR3 DNA: TGCAGCGTTGAACCGTCAGAGAACACTGAAGCTTTCTTT. The encoded protein is CSVEPSENTEAFF. The whole variable domain, remainder taken from reference TRBV29-1 and TRBJ1-1, is SAVISQKPSRDICQRGTSLTIQCQVDSQVTMMFWYRQQPGQSLTLIATANQGSEATYESGFVIDKFPISRPNLTFSTLTVSNMSPEDSSIYLCSVEPSENTEAFFGQGTRLTVV.

This chain links TRBV10-3 with TRBJ1-4; tentative D call: TRBD1 (6 bases). Trimming cost V 6 bases and J 2 bases, with 19 bases left between them. The CDR3 runs to 17 residues. CDR1 and CDR2 from the germline V gene are ENHRY and SYGVKD. CDR3 sequence reads: CAISPDSSTVTNEKLFF. In DNA, the CDR3 is TGTGCCATCAGCCCGGACAGTAGTACTGTCACTAATGAAAAACTGTTTTTT.

Only a few counts were recorded for this clone. The V gene is TRBV12-5, the J gene TRBJ2-1; the match to TRBD2 covers 10 bases. Unmatched junction bases numbered 6, after V lost 0 bases and J lost 7 bases. The CDR3 length is 16 residues. The germline gives CDR1 LGHNT, CDR2 FRNRAP. The CDR3 loop is CASGLVVVAGGNEQFF. CDR3 sequence (DNA): TGTGCTAGTGGTTTGGTTGTGGTAGCGGGGGGTAATGAGCAGTTCTTC.

CDR3 sequence: CASSIGGIEAFF. The DNA for the CDR3 is TGTGCCAGTAGTATAGGCGGGATTGAAGCTTTCTTT. V is TRBV19 and J is TRBJ1-1; D is undetermined. The V gene lost 1 base and the J gene lost 7 bases, with 7 bases spanning the gap. CDR1 and CDR2 from the germline V gene are LNHDA and SQIVND (reference sequence). The CDR3 has 12 amino acids.

This clone was observed many times. The rearrangement joins TRBV6-5 to TRBJ1-2; D is perhaps TRBD1 (5 bases). The V gene's germline CDR1 is MNHEY and CDR2 SVGAGI. V lost 8 bases and J 0 bases, leaving 16 bases between the germline ends. The CDR3 spans 15 residues. The CDR3 protein is CASVPLRVSNYGYTF. In nucleotides, the CDR3 is TGTGCCAGCGTACCCCTCAGGGTTTCTAACTATGGCTACACCTTC.

In its sample, this clone was seen once. J is TRBJ2-1 and V is TRBV5-1; 9 nucleotides agree with TRBD2. The CDR3 consists of 15 residues. V trimming: 5 bases; J trimming: 7 bases; junction bases outside the gene matches: 10. CDR1 is SGHRS, CDR2 YFSETQ, per germline. CDR3 residues: CASRSTSGERNEQFF. In DNA, the CDR3 is TGCGCCAGCAGATCGACTAGCGGAGAAAGGAATGAGCAGTTCTTC.

The chain uses TRBV29-1 and TRBJ1-1; unclear D gene. Germline lookup yields CDR1 SQVTM and CDR2 ANQGSEA. V was clipped by 4 bases and J by 0 bases, with 9 bases between them. This CDR3 has 13 residues. DNA for the CDR3: TGCAGCGTTGCGCGAGGGCTGAACACTGAAGCTTTCTTT. It specifies CSVARGLNTEAFF.

This clone occurred once. The chain employs TRBV4-1 and TRBJ1-5; D not resolved. This CDR3 region has 15 residues. Germline CDR1 MGHRA, CDR2 YSYEKL. V was cut by 1 base and J by 0 bases, with 7 bases left in between. CDR3 nucleotides: TGCGCCAGCAGCCAAGGGGCTAATAGCAATCAGCCCCAGCATTTT. Translation: CASSQGANSNQPQHF.

The chain links TRBV7-2 to TRBJ2-3, with 8 bases aligning to TRBD2. This CDR3 is built from 16 residues. J lost 5 bases, V lost 2 bases, and 9 bases had no gene match. CDR1 SGHTA and CDR2 FQGNSA come from the germline V gene. CDR3 sequence: CASSLRASGLLDTQYF. The CDR3 DNA sequence: TGTGCCAGCAGCTTAAGAGCTAGCGGGTTATTAGATACGCAGTATTTT.

The chain uses TRBV5-1 and TRBJ2-1; TRBD2 aligns across 11 bases. The CDR3 covers 16 residues. The germline V gene has CDR1 SGHRS and CDR2 YFSETQ. Trimming cost V 4 bases and J 7 bases; bases outside gene matches: 10. CDR3 nucleotide sequence: TGCGCCAGCAGCGCCACTAGCGGGAGTTCCACAAATGAGCAGTTCTTC. Amino acid sequence: CASSATSGSSTNEQFF. The entire variable domain, with the rest obtained from reference TRBV5-1 and TRBJ2-1, is as follows: KAGVTQTPRYLIKTRGQQVTLSCSPISGHRSVSWYQQTPGQGLQFLFEYFSETQRNKGNFPGRFSGRQFSNSRSEMNVSTLELGDSALYLCASSATSGSSTNEQFFGPGTRLTVL.

The chain uses TRBV2 and TRBJ1-6, with TRBD1 matching over 9 bases. Germline values: CDR1 SNHLY, CDR2 FYNNEI. There are 15 residues in the CDR3. The trim removed 4 bases at V and 9 bases at J, leaving 7 bases unmatched. The CDR3: CASSVLGTGLSPLHF. The DNA for the CDR3 is TGTGCCAGCAGTGTTCTGGGGACAGGGCTTTCACCCCTCCACTTT.

The chain is built from TRBV27 and TRBJ1-3, with D unresolved. Germline assignment: CDR1 MNHEY and CDR2 SMNVEV (reference sequence). The CDR3 sequence is 14 residues long. V lost 4 bases, J lost 7 bases, and 14 bases lay in between. CDR3: CASSSSSLRNTIYF. The CDR3, as DNA: TGTGCCAGCAGTTCTAGTTCCTTAAGGAACACCATATATTTT.

This clone has only a few counts. This rearrangement joins TRBV11-2 to TRBJ2-6; D not certain. V was cut by 1 base and J by 0 bases, with 4 bases left in between. In germline, CDR1 is SGHAT, CDR2 FQNNGV. This CDR3 has 15 residues. CDR3 DNA: TGTGCCAGCAGCTTAGCGTTCTCTGGGGCCAACGTCCTGACTTTC. As protein: CASSLAFSGANVLTF.

V usage is TRBV5-4 and J usage is TRBJ2-7; tentative D call: TRBD1 (6 bases). The germline CDR1 and CDR2 sequences are SGHNT and YYREEE (reference sequence). The CDR3 spans 14 residues. V lost 2 bases, J lost 5 bases, and 14 bases lay in between. The CDR3 spells CASSFWQGLNEQYF. The CDR3 nucleotides read TGTGCCAGCAGCTTTTGGCAGGGGTTGAACGAGCAGTACTTC. Full variable domain (remainder filled in from reference TRBV5-4 and TRBJ2-7): ETGVTQSPTHLIKTRGQQVTLRCSSQSGHNTVSWYQQALGQGPQFIFQYYREEENGRGNFPPRFSGLQFPNYSSELNVNALELDDSALYLCASSFWQGLNEQYFGPGTRLTVT.

This sequence joins TRBV12-3 or TRBV12-4 and TRBJ1-2; no clear D. Trimming stripped 6 bases from V and 1 base from J, with 3 bases between. The CDR3 extends over 11 amino acids. CDR3 region: CASSLNYGYTF. For the CDR3, the DNA is TGTGCCAGCAGCCTTAACTATGGCTACACCTTC.

CDR3 in amino acids: CASSEQLILSGNTIYF. As DNA, the CDR3 is TGTGCCAGCAGCGAGCAACTGATCCTCTCTGGAAACACCATATATTTT. J is TRBJ1-3 and V is TRBV9, with D unclear. The V and J ends lost 3 bases and 0 bases respectively, with 13 bases between them. The germline CDR1 and CDR2 sequences are SGDLS and YYNGEE. The CDR3 consists of 16 residues.

The chain recombines TRBV5-1 with TRBJ2-1; D is possibly TRBD1 (5 bases). Germline loops: CDR1 SGHRS, CDR2 YFSETQ. This CDR3 spans 16 amino acids. Trimming stripped 0 bases from V and 6 bases from J, with 16 bases between. CDR3 amino acids: CASSLVAGRLGNEQFF. The CDR3 region has the DNA TGCGCCAGCAGCTTGGTTGCAGGGCGATTGGGCAATGAGCAGTTCTTC.

Of note for this clone: The junction and the germline gene differ at one end; a read error may be behind it. The chain has TRBV7-7 and TRBJ2-5; the D is unclear. CDR3 size: 13 residues. The V gene's germline CDR1 is SSHAT and CDR2 FNYEAQ (reference sequence). CDR3 loop: CASSLQELETQYF. The CDR3 nucleotides are TGTGCTAGCAGCTTACAAGAGCTCGAGACCCAGTACTTC.

The J gene is TRBJ1-5, the V gene TRBV7-8; D is perhaps TRBD1 (5 bases). The CDR3 is 16 amino acids. CDR1 is SGHVS and CDR2 is FQNEAQ in the germline V gene. V was trimmed by 5 bases and J by 2 bases, leaving 16 bases between them. The DNA of the CDR3 is TGTGCCAGCAGCCTACGGAGGGACGCCCGCAATCAGCCCCAGCATTTT. Its translation: CASSLRRDARNQPQHF.

The chain joins TRBV6-5 to TRBJ2-1; 8 bases are a match to TRBD1. CDR1 MNHEY and CDR2 SVGAGI come from the germline V gene. Trimming at V came to 2 bases and at J to 0 bases, leaving 0 bases not matched to a gene. The CDR3 runs to 15 residues. The CDR3 protein is CASSYGQGSYNEQFF. The CDR3 DNA reads TGTGCCAGCAGTTACGGACAGGGCTCCTACAATGAGCAGTTCTTC.

The genes are TRBV9 and TRBJ2-5, with 7 bases fitting TRBD1. The V gene end was trimmed by 0 bases and the J gene end by 5 bases; junction bases not matched to a gene: 7. The CDR3 loop spans 15 amino acids. Germline V gives CDR1 SGDLS, CDR2 YYNGEE. The chain's CDR3 is CASSVAGTVGETQYF. CDR3 in DNA: TGTGCCAGCAGCGTAGCTGGGACAGTGGGGGAGACCCAGTACTTC.

This clone was seen only a few times. V usage is TRBV2 and J usage is TRBJ1-2; possibly TRBD1 for D (6 bases). The germline CDR1 and CDR2 sequences are SNHLY and FYNNEI. V was trimmed by 6 bases and J by 0 bases, leaving 14 bases between them. There are 15 residues in the CDR3. CDR3 sequence reads: CASRGGSTANYGYTF. The DNA for the CDR3 is TGTGCCAGCAGAGGGGGATCGACAGCTAACTATGGCTACACCTTC.

The chain is built from TRBV6-1 and TRBJ1-1; TRBD1 matches 8 bases. V lost 2 bases, J lost 3 bases, and 2 bases stayed unmatched. The CDR3 runs to 14 residues. Germline values: CDR1 MNHNS, CDR2 SASEGT. The CDR3 loop reads CASSERTGYTEAFF. The CDR3 DNA reads as TGTGCCAGCAGTGAAAGGACAGGGTACACTGAAGCTTTCTTT.